Presented here are 7 T cell receptor beta chains from one specimen sequenced in a study of T cells in Graves' hyperthyroidism and ophthalmopathy. What was amplified from RNA transcripts were TCR beta CDR3 regions. Initially, a first-round RT-PCR of the TCR CDR3 employed the HTBI primer set. One entry per CDR3 protein, called by TCRdb with MiXCR from the multiplex PCR reads. The profile covers 300,000 to 350,000 distinct CDR3 sequences, with roughly 18% appearing a single time and around 15% taken by the ten largest. Sequencing was done on a sample of blood. Every receptor here comes from a woman aged 40 to 50 with Graves' ophthalmopathy.

In its sample, this clonotype was seen many times. This chain connects TRBV27 to TRBJ2-7, with 8 bases aligning to TRBD1. The germline V gene has CDR1 MNHEY and CDR2 SMNVEV (reference sequence). Losses at the gene ends were 6 bases for V and 3 bases for J; bases not matched to a gene: 7. The CDR3 loop spans 14 amino acids. The DNA for the CDR3 is TGTGCCAGCAGCCGGGGACAGGCGATCTACGAGCAGTACTTC. It is translated as CASSRGQAIYEQYF.

A few counts support this clonotype. V and J are TRBV5-1 and TRBJ2-7; TRBD2 is a possible D gene (6 bases). The CDR3 length is 13 residues. Germline V gene sequence: CDR1 SGHRS, CDR2 YFSETQ. V was cut by 4 bases and J by 6 bases, with 14 bases left in between. Here the CDR3 reads CASSVAGGAEQYF. CDR3 coding DNA: TGCGCCAGCAGCGTCGCCGGCGGGGCCGAGCAGTACTTC.

The sample holds many counts of this clonotype. This sequence joins TRBV2 and TRBJ2-7, with D maybe TRBD1 (6 bases). V lost 5 bases and J lost 3, with 11 bases in between. Germline loops: CDR1 SNHLY, CDR2 FYNNEI. The CDR3 is made up of 13 amino acids. In nucleotides, the CDR3 is TGTGCCAGCAGTTCTAAGACAGGCTACGAGCAGTACTTC. Amino acid sequence: CASSSKTGYEQYF.

This clonotype was found many times. The rearrangement uses TRBV28 and TRBJ1-1, with D uncertain. Germline CDR1 is MDHEN and CDR2 is SYDVKM. The CDR3 length is 16 residues. The V gene lost 3 bases and the J gene lost 1 base, with 15 bases spanning the gap. The CDR3 sequence is CASSFNSFGKNTEAFF. The CDR3 bases are TGTGCCAGCAGTTTCAATAGCTTCGGGAAGAACACTGAAGCTTTCTTT.

This clonotype was recorded many times. The chain recombines TRBV28 with TRBJ1-1; TRBD1 is a possible D gene (6 bases). The germline CDR1 and CDR2 sequences are MDHEN and SYDVKM. The CDR3 is 13 amino acids. Between the trimmed V and J ends, which lost 4 bases and 11 bases, there was a span of 17 bases. CDR3 nucleotide sequence: TGTGCCAGCAGTTACAGGGAGTTCATAGCGGCTTTCTTT. Amino acid sequence: CASSYREFIAAFF.

This clonotype has at least ten counts. The CDR3 sequence: CASSYGTDSTYEQYF. The CDR3 DNA is TGTGCCAGCAGTTACGGGACAGATTCTACCTACGAGCAGTACTTC. The chain combines TRBV6-5 with TRBJ2-7; 7 nucleotides line up with TRBD1. V gave up 2 bases and J gave up 2 bases; unmatched junction bases: 6. The CDR3 contains 15 residues. Germline CDR1 MNHEY, CDR2 SVGAGI.

In this sample, this clonotype turned up many times. The rearrangement joins TRBV11-2 to TRBJ2-5, with 7 nucleotides matching TRBD1. Germline CDR1 is SGHAT and CDR2 is FQNNGV. Losses at the gene ends were 1 base for V and 1 base for J; bases not matched to a gene: 9. This CDR3 is built from 17 residues. The CDR3 DNA is TGTGCCAGCAGCTTAGGTCAGTGGGACAGAGGCCAAGAGACCCAGTACTTC. Translating gives CASSLGQWDRGQETQYF.